What follows are 29 T cell receptor beta chains derived from one specimen sequenced in a study of blood T cells in healthy people across ages. The use of a sample-barcoded 5' primer and a J-beta primer mix characterized a second PCR of about 7 to 12 cycles. One entry per CDR3 protein results from TCRdb running MiXCR on the 5' RACE reads. The sample has 1.5 million to 1.8 million distinct CDR3 sequences, approximately 39% seen once; the top ten hold approximately 4%. Input material: blood. The source is a woman younger than 30 in good health.

The chain recombines TRBV12-3 or TRBV12-4 with TRBJ1-4; no clear D. V was clipped by 5 bases and J by 1 base, with 11 bases between them. The CDR3 sequence is 15 residues long. In nucleotides, the CDR3 is TGTGCCAGCAGTCCTATTGGGGTAACTAATGAAAAACTGTTTTTT. Its translation: CASSPIGVTNEKLFF.

This clonotype was found a few times. This CDR3 reads CSASGRPSYNEQFF. CDR3 nucleotide sequence: TGCAGTGCTAGCGGGAGGCCCTCCTACAATGAGCAGTTCTTC. The chain is built from TRBV20-1 and TRBJ2-1, with 7 positions matching TRBD2. J was trimmed by 0 bases and V by 3 bases; bases with no gene match: 2. This CDR3 has 14 residues. Looked up from germline, CDR1 is DFQATT and CDR2 is SNEGSKA (reference sequence).

The chain is built from TRBV12-3 or TRBV12-4 and TRBJ1-1; no clear D. This CDR3 contains 16 residues. V lost 6 bases and J 0 bases, leaving 17 bases between the germline ends. The CDR3 DNA sequence: TGTGCCAGCAGCCACTGGAGGAACCGCATGAACACTGAAGCTTTCTTT. This translates into CASSHWRNRMNTEAFF.

This sequence joins TRBV6-5 and TRBJ2-7; D may be TRBD1 (6 bases). Germline V CDR1 and CDR2: MNHEY, SVGAGI. V was clipped by 2 bases and J by 1 base, with 12 bases between them. The CDR3 runs 15 residues. The CDR3 coding sequence is TGTGCCAGCAGTTACCCACACAGGGCATCCTACGAGCAGTACTTC. This codes for CASSYPHRASYEQYF.

In this sample, this clonotype turned up a few times. The chain uses TRBV12-3 or TRBV12-4 and TRBJ2-3; a weak D match, TRBD2 (7 bases). The CDR3 is 15 amino acids. With 8 bases removed from V and 6 bases from J, the gap between germline ends came to 21 bases. The DNA of the CDR3 is TGTGCCAGCTCAACTATTCGGCGGGGGCGGGATACGCAGTATTTT. It codes for CASSTIRRGRDTQYF.

The chain joins TRBV4-3 to TRBJ1-5; a weak D match, TRBD1 (6 bases). The V and J ends lost 0 bases and 10 bases respectively, with 16 bases between them. The CDR3 has 15 residues. Germline CDR1 reads LGHNA; CDR2 reads YSLEER. CDR3 coding DNA: TGCGCCAGCAGCCAAGATAGCAGGGGTGCCGGCCCCCAGCATTTT. Translated, it gives CASSQDSRGAGPQHF.

Concerning this clonotype: A clone one base away is much larger, so this may be a read error. The chain is built from TRBV29-1 and TRBJ2-1, with D perhaps matching TRBD1 (5 bases). The J call may be wrong; the DNA end is better matched by TRBJ2-7. This CDR3 has 14 amino acids. Germline values: CDR1 SQVTM, CDR2 ANQGSEA. CDR3 coding DNA: TGCAGCGGGAACCGTCAGGGCTCCTACAATGAGCAGTACTTC. This gives the protein CSGNRQGSYNEQYF.

This chain uses TRBV6-6 with TRBJ2-3; D might be TRBD1 (6 bases). Germline-derived CDR1 and CDR2 are MNHNY and SVGAGI (reference sequence). CDR3 length: 12 residues. The V end was cut by 7 bases, the J end by 4 bases, with 9 bases between. CDR3 nucleotides: TGTGCCAGCATGAGGGGGTCAGATACGCAGTATTTT. Translating it yields CASMRGSDTQYF.

The chain joins TRBV10-3 to TRBJ2-5; 7 positions match TRBD2. The CDR3 sequence is 15 residues long. The germline V gene has CDR1 ENHRY and CDR2 SYGVKD. Losses at the gene ends were 0 bases for V and 5 bases for J; bases not matched to a gene: 6. CDR3 amino acids: CAISESTLAMETQYF. The CDR3 DNA follows: TGTGCCATCAGTGAGTCGACACTAGCGATGGAGACCCAGTACTTC.

This chain joins TRBV20-1 and TRBJ1-2; D gene ambiguous. Between the trimmed V and J ends, which lost 0 bases and 4 bases, there was a span of 12 bases. The CDR3 sequence is 14 residues long. The germline V gene has CDR1 DFQATT and CDR2 SNEGSKA (reference sequence). CDR3 in DNA: TGCAGTGCTAGAGATAGTAGGGCCTCCTATGGCTACACCTTC. This codes for CSARDSRASYGYTF.

This clonotype was recorded many times. The chain has TRBV12-3 or TRBV12-4 and TRBJ2-1, with TRBD1 identical over 9 bases. This CDR3 is built from 14 residues. Losses at the gene ends were 4 bases for V and 7 bases for J; bases not matched to a gene: 5. The chain's CDR3 is CASSSGTGRNEQFF. DNA for the CDR3: TGTGCCAGCAGTTCCGGGACAGGGCGGAATGAGCAGTTCTTC.

The chain combines TRBV11-1 with TRBJ2-1; D is perhaps TRBD1 (6 bases). This CDR3 comprises 14 residues. Trimming removed 6 bases at V and 7 bases at J, with 16 bases between. Germline CDR1 and CDR2: SGHAT and FQDESV (reference sequence). The CDR3 spells CASSADRRRNEQFF. As DNA, the CDR3 is TGTGCCAGCAGTGCTGACAGGAGGAGGAATGAGCAGTTCTTC.

Worth noting for this clonotype: A much more abundant neighbour one base away suggests this may be a read error. This chain joins TRBV12-3 or TRBV12-4 and TRBJ2-5; TRBD2 agrees at 7 bases. The J segment lost 5 bases and the V segment lost 2 bases, leaving 14 bases of the junction unmatched. The CDR3 extends over 17 amino acids. The CDR3 nucleotides are TGTGCCAGCAGTTTAATGGGAGGGGTCCTACGGGCGGAGACCCAGTACTTC. Protein product: CASSLMGGVLRAETQYF.

This chain links TRBV4-1 with TRBJ2-1, with D possibly being TRBD2 (5 bases). With the DNA end fitting TRBJ2-7 better, the J assignment may be wrong. This CDR3 is built from 14 residues. Germline V gives CDR1 MGHRA, CDR2 YSYEKL. The CDR3 sequence is CASSLRVQLYEQYF. The CDR3 coding sequence is TGCGCCAGCAGCCTGAGGGTTCAGCTCTACGAGCAGTACTTC.

This sequence joins TRBV7-8 and TRBJ1-5, with D perhaps matching TRBD1 (6 bases). V was pared by 5 bases and J by 1 base, with 15 bases between. In germline, CDR1 is SGHVS, CDR2 FQNEAQ. The CDR3 loop spans 16 amino acids. For the CDR3, the DNA is TGTGCCAGCAGCCCGACTTGGGGGGGCAGCAATCAGCCCCAGCATTTT. This gives the protein CASSPTWGGSNQPQHF.

This clonotype showed up just a few times. The chain employs TRBV20-1 and TRBJ2-7; D might be TRBD1 or TRBD2, each matching 6 bases. CDR3 length: 15 residues. Germline lookup yields CDR1 DFQATT and CDR2 SNEGSKA (reference sequence). V was cut by 3 bases and J by 2 bases, with 17 bases left in between. CDR3 DNA: TGCAGTGCTAGCCCCCGGGGGCCTCTCCCCTACGAGCAGTACTTC. This sequence encodes CSASPRGPLPYEQYF.

The table lists this clonotype with a few counts. The chain combines TRBV6-2 or TRBV6-3 with TRBJ2-5; maybe TRBD1 (6 bases). The V and J ends lost 4 bases and 3 bases respectively, with 6 bases between them. The CDR3 spans 12 residues. Germline loops: CDR1 MNHEY, CDR2 SVGEGT. In nucleotides, the CDR3 is TGTGCCAGCAGTTGGACAGAAGAGACCCAGTACTTC. Residues: CASSWTEETQYF.

This clonotype was seen a handful of times. The chain joins TRBV27 to TRBJ2-1; TRBD1 or TRBD2 may be the D gene (5 bases each). This CDR3 has 16 amino acids. V was clipped by 6 bases and J by 10 bases, with 25 bases between them. Germline lookup yields CDR1 MNHEY and CDR2 SMNVEV (reference sequence). CDR3 sequence (DNA): TGTGCCAGCAGCAAAAAGTCCGGGACCGCGATTGTAGAGCAGTTCTTC. This gives the protein CASSKKSGTAIVEQFF.

CDR3 protein: CASSFQETYEQYF. The CDR3 DNA reads as TGTGCCAGCAGCTTTCAGGAGACCTACGAGCAGTACTTC. The chain employs TRBV7-6 and TRBJ2-4; D is uncertain. The J call is doubtful: the DNA matches TRBJ2-7 better. Germline V lookup: CDR1 SGHVS, CDR2 FNYEAQ. The CDR3 extends over 13 amino acids.

In its sample, this clonotype was seen many times. The chain carries TRBV27 and TRBJ1-5; possible D gene TRBD1, 5 bases. CDR1 is MNHEY, CDR2 SMNVEV, per germline (reference sequence). V was pared by 2 bases and J by 7 bases, with 12 bases between. The CDR3 extends over 14 amino acids. The CDR3 DNA sequence: TGTGCCAGCAGTTTAACAGGAGTTGGACAGCCCCAGCATTTT. Translating it yields CASSLTGVGQPQHF.

The chain is built from TRBV25-1 and TRBJ1-2, with D possibly TRBD1 on 6 matching bases. CDR3 size: 14 residues. The germline V gene has CDR1 MGHDK and CDR2 SYGVNS. The V end lost 2 bases, the J end lost 7 bases, and 14 bases lay between the germline ends. This chain's CDR3 is CASSELGGQGGYTF. The CDR3 nucleotides read TGTGCCAGCAGTGAACTAGGGGGGCAGGGTGGCTACACCTTC.

V usage is TRBV20-1 and J usage is TRBJ2-1; TRBD2 matches 11 bases. Losses at the gene ends were 3 bases for V and 4 bases for J; bases not matched to a gene: 5. The CDR3 is 15 residues long. Germline CDR1 is DFQATT and CDR2 is SNEGSKA (reference sequence). CDR3 coding DNA: TGCAGTGCTAGTCCCACTAGCGGGAGTTACAATGAGCAGTTCTTC. Amino acids: CSASPTSGSYNEQFF.

The chain carries TRBV6-2 or TRBV6-3 and TRBJ2-7, with D possibly TRBD1 on 5 matching bases. This CDR3 has 13 residues. CDR1 and CDR2 (germline): MNHEY, SVGEGT. Trimming removed 5 bases from V and 2 bases from J, with 10 bases in between. The DNA of the CDR3 is TGTGCCAGCAGTCGGACACTACCCTACGAGCAGTACTTC. Translation gives CASSRTLPYEQYF.

This clonotype was observed once. V and J are TRBV7-2 and TRBJ2-7; D is uncertain. This CDR3 has 13 amino acids. Germline V CDR1 and CDR2: SGHTA, FQGNSA. V was shortened by 3 bases and J by 3 bases, with 9 bases between the two germline ends. In DNA form, the CDR3 reads TGTGCCAGCAGCTTTGCGGTCCTCTACGAGCAGTACTTC. It encodes CASSFAVLYEQYF.

J is TRBJ2-5 and V is TRBV3-1, with D perhaps matching TRBD1 (6 bases). The J call may be incorrect, as the DNA end agrees better with TRBJ2-7. Germline V gives CDR1 LGHDT, CDR2 YNNKEL (reference sequence). This CDR3 comprises 17 residues. CDR3 in DNA: TGTGCCAGCAGCCAAGAAACAGGGCCTGTTTCCTCCTACGAGCAGTACTTC. Translated, it gives CASSQETGPVSSYEQYF.

The gene calls are TRBV12-5 and TRBJ2-2, with a possible D match to TRBD2 (5 bases). The CDR3 sequence is 15 residues long. Germline V lookup: CDR1 LGHNT, CDR2 FRNRAP. Trimming shortened V by 3 bases and J by 3 bases, and 11 bases separated the two germline ends. In DNA form, the CDR3 reads TGTGCTAGTGGTTTTGGAGGATTAGACACCGGGGAGCTGTTTTTT. It translates to CASGFGGLDTGELFF. Filled out from reference TRBV12-5 and TRBJ2-2, the complete variable domain reads DARVTQTPRHKVTEMGQEVTMRCQPILGHNTVFWYRQTMMQGLELLAYFRNRAPLDDSGMPKDRFSAEMPDATLATLKIQPSEPRDSAVYFCASGFGGLDTGELFFGEGSRLTVL.

This clonotype was recorded only once. A read error may account for a junction end that differs from germline. V and J are TRBV7-2 and TRBJ2-1, with TRBD2 as a possible D gene (6 bases). The CDR3 is 18 residues long. The germline V gene has CDR1 SGHTA and CDR2 FQGNSA. The CDR3 here is CASSLEGLSREIYNERFF. Written as DNA, the CDR3 is TGTGCCAGCAGCTTAGAGGGGCTCTCGCGGGAAATATACAATGAGCGGTTCTTC.

The V and J genes are TRBV5-4 and TRBJ1-1; D uncertain. Germline V gene sequence: CDR1 SGHNT, CDR2 YYREEE (reference sequence). V was pared by 1 base and J by 4 bases, with 17 bases between. This CDR3 has 16 amino acids. The DNA for the CDR3 is TGTGCCAGCAGCTTGCGTCCCGGATCTTGGGGCACTGAAGCTTTCTTT. Translated, it gives CASSLRPGSWGTEAFF. Full variable domain (outside the CDR3, taken from reference TRBV5-4 and TRBJ1-1): ETGVTQSPTHLIKTRGQQVTLRCSSQSGHNTVSWYQQALGQGPQFIFQYYREEENGRGNFPPRFSGLQFPNYSSELNVNALELDDSALYLCASSLRPGSWGTEAFFGQGTRLTVV.

This chain uses TRBV9 with TRBJ2-2, with D possibly TRBD2 on 8 matching bases. V lost 4 bases, J lost 3 bases, and 16 bases lay in between. The germline V gene encodes CDR1 SGDLS and CDR2 YYNGEE. The CDR3 loop spans 16 amino acids. The CDR3 coding sequence is TGTGCCAGCAGCTCAAATAGCGGGACAGACACCGGGGAGCTGTTTTTT. It is translated as CASSSNSGTDTGELFF.